Listed below are T cell receptor beta chains from one sample, sequenced in a study of regulatory T cells in long-lasting Graves disease. One entry per CDR3 protein, called by TCRdb with MiXCR from the multiplex PCR reads. The sample records about 440,000 distinct CDR3 sequences, approximately 16% being singletons. A further study also used this sample, focusing on T cells in Graves' hyperthyroidism and ophthalmopathy.

The material sequenced was peripheral blood mononuclear cells (PBMCs), taken at new diagnosis, from a patient treated with antithyroid drugs. The origin of the receptors is a woman in her thirties with Graves disease. CDR3s include the opening cysteine and the closing phenylalanine or tryptophan. The D gene is left open where the match is weak. Size is stated for part of the rows, as once, few or many counts, or as a class when the clone is expanded.

J gene	CDR3 length	D gene	clone size	V gene	CDR3 protein
TRBJ2-1	15	TRBD2	many	TRBV27	CATGTSGRVYNEQFF
TRBJ1-2	13	-	many	TRBV16	CASSQYSGRGYTF
TRBJ2-2	15	-	few	TRBV27	CASSPGLSNTGELFF
TRBJ2-1	15	TRBD2	many	TRBV20-1	CSASGRSRGYNEQFF
TRBJ2-1	14	TRBD1	many	TRBV2	CASSEGQGYNEQFF
TRBJ2-1	14	TRBD2	many	TRBV2	CASSPGASGNEQFF
TRBJ1-2	14	-	many	TRBV2	CASRTRGPGYGYTF
TRBJ2-1	13	TRBD2	few	TRBV12-3/TRBV12-4	CASSLPAAGEQFF
TRBJ2-5	15	-	many	TRBV27	CASSLKRDPRMTQYF
TRBJ2-1	15	-	-	TRBV19	CASSPLPGLLNEQFF
TRBJ2-3	13	-	-	TRBV19	CASSIGTTDTQYF
TRBJ1-2	15	-	many	TRBV2	CATPGGLGVNYGYTF
TRBJ2-7	16	-	few	TRBV7-8	CASSSHLPQGGGEQYF
TRBJ2-7	13	TRBD1	few	TRBV12-3/TRBV12-4	CASSSGQGIEQYF
TRBJ2-7	16	TRBD2	-	TRBV6-1	CASGGLGLAGSYEQYF
TRBJ1-1	16	-	many	TRBV5-8	CASSLAHRMEHTEAFF
TRBJ2-7	11	-	many	TRBV2	CASRTPYEQYF
TRBJ1-2	12	-	few	TRBV29-1	CSVERVRYGYTF
TRBJ2-7	14	TRBD1	many	TRBV27	CASSSLGTGQEQYF
TRBJ2-3	14	-	many	TRBV20-1	CSAIPGVSTDTQYF
TRBJ1-1	15	-	many	TRBV6-2/TRBV6-3	CASSFPPHPNTEAFF
TRBJ1-4	16	TRBD1	many	TRBV28	CASSSRLEGADEKLFF
TRBJ2-7	16	TRBD2	many	TRBV3-1	CAGSLGLAASSYEQYF
TRBJ1-5	15	TRBD1	many	TRBV28	CASSPKTGAVQPQHF
TRBJ1-5	16	TRBD1	many	TRBV20-1	CSAAPRGGLFSQPQHF
TRBJ2-1	16	TRBD2	many	TRBV28	CASSPTTSGRGYEQFF